Listed below are T cell receptor beta chains from one sample, sequenced in a study of shared clonotypes between healthy human individuals. The assay was immunoSEQ multiplex PCR, and TCRdb's table has in-frame clones only and misses some. This sample has 2 million to 2.5 million clones, with 93% found just once. Sequenced input: naive CD4+ T cells from PBMCs. These receptors originate from a man younger than 35 in good health. Some clones in this sample may be carry-over from other donors' samples. Each CDR3 is given with its conserved first and last residue. D genes are given only for firm matches.

TRBV6-4	TRBJ2-1	NA	CASSRSLAAAGNEQFF	TGTGCCAGCAGTCGGTCTTTAGCGGCAGCAGGCAATGAGCAGTTCTTC
TRBV2	TRBJ1-5	TRBD1	CASSEGTGLRSNQPQHF	TGTGCCAGCAGTGAAGGGACAGGGCTTAGGAGCAATCAGCCCCAGCATTTT
TRBV14	TRBJ2-7	NA	CASSQTATTYEQYF	TGTGCCAGCAGCCAAACAGCTACCACCTACGAGCAGTACTTC
TRBV27	TRBJ2-7	NA	CASSLRTSYEQYF	TGTGCCAGCAGTTTACGGACCTCCTACGAGCAGTACTTC
TRBV5-1	TRBJ2-5	NA	CASSLDQGQETQYF	TGCGCCAGCAGCTTGGATCAGGGACAAGAGACCCAGTACTTC
TRBV5-6	TRBJ1-1	NA	CASSISRQRGAFF	TGTGCCAGCAGCATTTCTAGACAACGCGGAGCTTTCTTT
TRBV7-8	TRBJ2-1	NA	CASSDPDYVYNEQFF	TGTGCCAGCAGCGACCCGGACTACGTTTACAATGAGCAGTTCTTC
TRBV7-9	TRBJ2-3	NA	CASSFGGAGDTQYF	TGTGCCAGCAGCTTCGGAGGGGCAGGGGATACGCAGTATTTT
TRBV5-1	TRBJ1-2	NA	CASSSIDSPYGYTF	TGCGCCAGCAGCTCGATTGACAGCCCTTATGGCTACACCTTC
TRBV5-1	TRBJ2-7	TRBD1	CASSLGTGNSEQYF	TGCGCCAGCAGCTTAGGGACAGGGAACAGCGAGCAGTACTTC
TRBV20-1	TRBJ1-1	NA	CSARGGPEAFF	TGCAGTGCTAGAGGTGGTCCTGAAGCTTTCTTT